These 10 T cell receptor beta chains were sequenced from one sample in a study of radiotherapy plus CTLA-4 blockade in lung cancer. Produced via immunoSEQ multiplex PCR; TCRdb's table is partial and in-frame only. The sample carries about 80,000 clones, around 86% recorded once. The starting material was peripheral blood, obtained from a patient treated with radiotherapy plus ipilimumab. Receptors originate from a human donor with non-small cell lung cancer who had stable disease on radiotherapy plus ipilimumab.

This rearrangement joins TRBV7-8 to TRBJ1-4, with D maybe TRBD1 (6 bases). CDR3 size: 16 residues. Trimming removed 1 base at V and 7 bases at J, with 16 bases between. The germline gives CDR1 SGHVS, CDR2 FQNEAQ. CDR3 residues: CASSLEFRGRVEKLFF. The CDR3 nucleotides are TGTGCCAGCAGCTTAGAATTTCGGGGGCGCGTTGAAAAACTGTTTTTT. The entire variable domain, with the rest obtained from reference TRBV7-8 and TRBJ1-4, is as follows: GAGVSQSPRYKVAKRGQDVALRCDPISGHVSLFWYQQALGQGPEFLTYFQNEAQLDKSGLPSDRFFAERPEGSVSTLKIQRTQQEDSAVYLCASSLEFRGRVEKLFFGSGTQLSVL.

Here the CDR3 reads CASSKGLAGGQGEQYF. CDR3 sequence (DNA): TGTGCCAGCTCAAAAGGACTAGCGGGGGGGCAAGGCGAGCAGTACTTC. The chain recombines TRBV18 with TRBJ2-7, with TRBD2 identical over 15 bases. Germline-derived CDR1 and CDR2 are KGHSH and LQKENI. The CDR3 extends over 16 amino acids. Losses at the gene ends were 5 bases for V and 6 bases for J; bases not matched to a gene: 8. The entire variable domain, with the rest obtained from reference TRBV18 and TRBJ2-7, is as follows: NAGVMQNPRHLVRRRGQEARLRCSPMKGHSHVYWYRQLPEEGLKFMVYLQKENIIDESGMPKERFSAEFPKEGPSILRIQQVVRGDSAAYFCASSKGLAGGQGEQYFGPGTRLTVT.

In DNA, the CDR3 is TGCGCCAGCAGCCTGCAGGGGGCGGAAGGCTACACCTTC. Translation: CASSLQGAEGYTF. The chain is built from TRBV5-1 and TRBJ1-2; 8 nucleotides line up with TRBD1. The germline V gene has CDR1 SGHRS and CDR2 YFSETQ. The CDR3 runs to 13 residues. The V segment lost 4 bases and the J segment 8 bases; nucleotides outside the gene matches: 7.

This chain uses TRBV30 with TRBJ2-1; possibly TRBD2 for D (6 bases). The CDR3 has 14 residues. Per germline, CDR1 GTSNPN and CDR2 SVGIG (reference sequence). Trimming took 4 bases from V and 6 from J, leaving 16 bases between them. CDR3 bases: TGTGCCTGGACCCCTTCTAGGAGGGCCAATGAGCAGTTCTTC. Translating gives CAWTPSRRANEQFF.

This sequence joins TRBV9 and TRBJ1-2; TRBD1 might be the D (5 bases). Trimming cost V 4 bases and J 7 bases, with 20 bases left between them. This CDR3 is 15 amino acids long. The V gene's germline CDR1 is SGDLS and CDR2 YYNGEE. The CDR3 coding sequence is TGTGCCAGCAGCCCCTCCGGGACCATACCAAGTGGCTACACCTTC. The encoded protein is CASSPSGTIPSGYTF.

V gene TRBV5-1 combines with J gene TRBJ1-2, with TRBD1 identical over 7 bases. Germline V gives CDR1 SGHRS, CDR2 YFSETQ. There are 13 residues in the CDR3. The ends lost 4 bases at V and 8 bases at J; junction bases unmatched: 8. DNA for the CDR3: TGCGCCAGCAGCAGGGAGGGGGCGGGCGGCTACACCTTC. Protein: CASSREGAGGYTF.

The chain is built from TRBV5-1 and TRBJ2-1; the match to TRBD1 covers 8 bases. This CDR3 spans 15 amino acids. Per the germline V gene, CDR1 is SGHRS and CDR2 is YFSETQ. J was trimmed by 2 bases and V by 2 bases; bases with no gene match: 3. This chain's CDR3 is CASSLQGQAYNEQFF. CDR3 DNA: TGCGCCAGCAGCTTACAGGGACAGGCCTACAATGAGCAGTTCTTC.

J is TRBJ1-1 and V is TRBV6-4; D not resolved. The CDR3 runs to 14 residues. Trimming shortened V by 0 bases and J by 5 bases, and 10 bases separated the two germline ends. Germline CDR1 MRHNA, CDR2 SNTAGT. CDR3 sequence: CASSDSSMGTEAFF. The CDR3, as DNA: TGTGCCAGCAGTGACTCGAGCATGGGTACTGAAGCTTTCTTT.

This clone was seen a few times. The V gene is TRBV30, the J gene TRBJ1-5; D is uncertain. This CDR3 has 14 residues. In germline, CDR1 is GTSNPN, CDR2 SVGIG (reference sequence). With 0 bases removed from V and 7 bases from J, the gap between germline ends came to 13 bases. The CDR3 DNA sequence: TGTGCCTGGAGTGTATTGGCAGGAAAACAGCCCCAGCATTTT. Translation: CAWSVLAGKQPQHF. The entire variable domain, with the rest obtained from reference TRBV30 and TRBJ1-5, is as follows: SQTIHQWPATLVQPVGSPLSLECTVEGTSNPNLYWYRQAAGRGLQLLFYSVGIGQISSEVPQNLSASRPQDRQFILSSKKLLLSDSGFYLCAWSVLAGKQPQHFGDGTRLSIL.

This sequence joins TRBV14 and TRBJ2-5; 7 nucleotides match TRBD1. The CDR3 loop spans 16 amino acids. The ends lost 0 bases at V and 0 bases at J; junction bases unmatched: 4. CDR1 is SGHDN, CDR2 FVKESK, per germline. In DNA form, the CDR3 reads TGTGCCAGCAGCCAAGAGGGCAGGGGGTACCAAGAGACCCAGTACTTC. It codes for CASSQEGRGYQETQYF.